The 10 T cell receptor beta chains presented below share a single source sample, sequenced in a study of cytomegalovirus exposure and HLA in healthy donors. Vbeta (60) and Jbeta (13) primers were used in the PCR. The method was immunoSEQ multiplex PCR; TCRdb's version includes in-frame clones alone and lacks a portion of them. The sample contains about 90,000 clones, around 79% of which appear only once. Material for sequencing was PBMCs. These receptors were collected from a woman aged 40 to 49 in good health and CMV-seropositive.

V is TRBV6-4 and J is TRBJ2-1; D uncertain. The CDR3 has 12 residues. Trimming took off 10 bases at V and 5 bases at J, with 12 bases between the two ends. Germline-derived CDR1 and CDR2 are MRHNA and SNTAGT. CDR3 amino acids: CATQAYNNEQFF. The DNA for the CDR3 is TGTGCCACTCAAGCGTACAACAATGAGCAGTTCTTC.

As for this clone: This same CDR3 is encoded by further DNA sequences in the sample. The V call is TRBV9, the J call TRBJ2-2; the D is unclear. In germline, CDR1 is SGDLS, CDR2 YYNGEE. This CDR3 spans 14 amino acids. The V gene lost 0 bases and the J gene lost 1 base, with 4 bases spanning the gap. CDR3 region: CASSVAGNTGELFF. In DNA form, the CDR3 reads TGTGCCAGCAGCGTAGCGGGGAACACCGGGGAGCTGTTTTTT.

The chain couples TRBV19 to TRBJ2-7, with TRBD1 identical over 8 bases. Losses at the gene ends were 6 bases for V and 5 bases for J; bases not matched to a gene: 6. The CDR3 is 13 amino acids. Germline V CDR1 and CDR2: LNHDA, SQIVND (reference sequence). CDR3 DNA: TGTGCCAGTAGCAGGACAGGGTCGAACGAGCAGTACTTC. It yields the protein CASSRTGSNEQYF.

This chain uses TRBV10-3 with TRBJ2-7; 7 nucleotides agree with TRBD1. V lost 5 bases to trimming and J lost 0 bases; unmatched junction nucleotides: 7. CDR1 and CDR2 from the germline V gene are ENHRY and SYGVKD. The CDR3 has 15 amino acids. The CDR3 loop reads CAISSSGQASYEQYF. CDR3 DNA sequence: TGTGCCATCAGTTCCTCCGGACAGGCCTCCTACGAGCAGTACTTC.

This clone was counted only a few times. This chain connects TRBV7-6 to TRBJ2-7, with D perhaps matching TRBD1 (8 bases). Germline loops: CDR1 SGHVS, CDR2 FNYEAQ. The CDR3 length is 14 residues. Trimming took 5 bases from V and 5 from J, leaving 16 bases between them. CDR3 DNA: TGTGCCAGCAGCCCTCAACAGGGGGGGAACGAGCAGTACTTC. This codes for CASSPQQGGNEQYF.

This clone was recorded a few times. The chain couples TRBV6-6 to TRBJ2-1; D gene unclear. Trimming cost V 5 bases and J 8 bases, with 13 bases left between them. There are 13 residues in the CDR3. Germline loops: CDR1 MNHNY, CDR2 SVGAGI (reference sequence). The CDR3: CASSPESVDEQFF. CDR3 nucleotide sequence: TGTGCCAGCAGTCCAGAGAGCGTGGATGAGCAGTTCTTC.

The chain combines TRBV12-5 with TRBJ1-2; a weak D match, TRBD1 (6 bases). This CDR3 comprises 14 residues. V lost 2 bases to trimming and J lost 8 bases, with 15 bases between them. Germline-derived CDR1 and CDR2 are LGHNT and FRNRAP. CDR3 sequence (DNA): TGTGCTAGTGGTTTGCTGCGGGGGCCAGGGGGCTACACCTTC. Its translation is CASGLLRGPGGYTF.

The rearrangement links TRBV19 to TRBJ1-2; no clear D gene. Trimming removed 5 bases from V and 4 bases from J, with 23 bases in between. The CDR3 has 17 residues. The germline V gene encodes CDR1 LNHDA and CDR2 SQIVND (reference sequence). The CDR3 DNA reads TGTGCCAGTAGTCCCATCTCCATTGGGCAGGTGGGCTATGGCTACACCTTC. Protein: CASSPISIGQVGYGYTF.

The V and J genes are TRBV5-1 and TRBJ1-1, with D uncertain. V lost 4 bases to trimming and J lost 3 bases, with 4 bases between them. Germline V gene data show CDR1 as SGHRS and CDR2 as YFSETQ. The CDR3 is made up of 11 amino acids. CDR3: CASSRDTEAFF. In DNA form, the CDR3 reads TGCGCCAGCAGCCGGGACACTGAAGCTTTCTTT.

The chain employs TRBV6-6 and TRBJ2-5; D perhaps matches TRBD2 (6 bases). The end of the DNA is better explained by TRBJ2-7, so the J call may be wrong. The germline V gene has CDR1 MNHNY and CDR2 SVGAGI (reference sequence). This CDR3 contains 15 residues. The CDR3 nucleotides read TGTGCCAGCAGTTATGGAGGGAGCAAATCCTACGAGCAGTACTTC. It encodes CASSYGGSKSYEQYF.